A single sample gave rise to the 12 T cell receptor beta chains below, sequenced in a study of PD-1 blockade in classical Hodgkin lymphoma. Exposure to brentuximab vedotin varied, and each patient had relapsed following autologous stem cell transplantation. Profiled with immunoSEQ multiplex PCR; TCRdb holds only in-frame clones, not every one. Of around 60,000 clones in the sample, 88% were seen once. Sequencing used peripheral blood mononuclear cells (PBMCs), obtained before the second cycle of nivolumab. Every receptor here comes from a human donor with classical Hodgkin lymphoma.

The V and J genes are TRBV5-1 and TRBJ1-1; TRBD1 might be the D (5 bases). The germline V gene encodes CDR1 SGHRS and CDR2 YFSETQ. This CDR3 is 15 amino acids long. V shed 4 bases and J shed 1 base, with 14 bases lying between them. CDR3 DNA sequence: TGCGCCAGCAGCCCCTCCGGGACTGGGAACACTGAAGCTTTCTTT. Protein product: CASSPSGTGNTEAFF.

The chain links TRBV6-6 to TRBJ2-1; 8 bases agree with TRBD1. Per germline, CDR1 MNHNY and CDR2 SVGAGI (reference sequence). The V and J ends lost 5 bases and 7 bases, in that order; junction bases with no gene match: 10. The CDR3 covers 15 residues. The CDR3 coding sequence is TGTGCCAGCAGTCCCTACAGGGGGATTGAAAATGAGCAGTTCTTC. This encodes CASSPYRGIENEQFF.

This clone has more than one count but fewer than ten. This chain connects TRBV7-2 to TRBJ1-6; no firm D call. The V gene's germline CDR1 is SGHTA and CDR2 FQGNSA. The V end lost 5 bases, the J end lost 8 bases, and 16 bases lay between the germline ends. There are 15 residues in the CDR3. As DNA, the CDR3 is TGTGCCAGCAGCCAAGGGTCTGGCGCCTATTCACCCCTCCACTTT. This translates into CASSQGSGAYSPLHF.

J is TRBJ2-3 and V is TRBV4-2; either TRBD1 or TRBD2 may fit D (5 bases each). The V gene's germline CDR1 is LGHNA and CDR2 YNFKEQ. CDR3 length: 16 amino acids. V lost 0 bases, J lost 6 bases, and 16 bases lay in between. The CDR3 DNA sequence: TGTGCCAGCAGCCAAGACGGGGCATCCCCCGTCGATACGCAGTATTTT. The encoded protein is CASSQDGASPVDTQYF.

The chain uses TRBV28 and TRBJ2-7; 7 nucleotides align to TRBD2. The germline CDR1 and CDR2 sequences are MDHEN and SYDVKM. This CDR3 comprises 15 residues. V trimming: 3 bases; J trimming: 2 bases; junction bases outside the gene matches: 7. CDR3 loop: CASSFAGVFPYEQYF. The CDR3 nucleotides read TGTGCCAGCAGTTTTGCGGGGGTTTTCCCCTACGAGCAGTACTTC.

The chain recombines TRBV27 with TRBJ2-7; D unresolved. Trimming took off 7 bases at V and 0 bases at J, with 16 bases between the two ends. Germline V CDR1 and CDR2: MNHEY, SMNVEV (reference sequence). The CDR3 has 15 amino acids. The DNA of the CDR3 is TGTGCCAGCACCTCCAGCCTTGCCAGCTCCTACGAGCAGTACTTC. Amino acid sequence: CASTSSLASSYEQYF.

The chain employs TRBV5-1 and TRBJ1-2; weak D call: TRBD1 (5 bases). The CDR3 runs 13 residues. Germline V gene lookup returns CDR1 SGHRS and CDR2 YFSETQ. Deletions cut 3 bases from V and 6 bases from J, with 12 bases between. The CDR3 DNA reads TGCGCCAGCAGCTGGGGCCGGCAGGATGGCTACACCTTC. Protein: CASSWGRQDGYTF.

V usage is TRBV6-5 and J usage is TRBJ1-2; no reliable D call. The CDR3 length is 14 residues. The germline CDR1 and CDR2 sequences are MNHEY and SVGAGI. Trimming shortened V by 5 bases and J by 4 bases, and 14 bases separated the two germline ends. CDR3 sequence: CASSSQPGSYGYTF. The CDR3 DNA reads as TGTGCCAGCAGTAGTCAGCCCGGGAGCTATGGCTACACCTTC.

The chain links TRBV6-6 to TRBJ1-1; D is unresolved. The V end lost 0 bases, the J end lost 4 bases, and 3 bases lay between the germline ends. Germline V CDR1 and CDR2: MNHNY, SVGAGI (reference sequence). The CDR3 is made up of 12 amino acids. The CDR3: CASSYSSTEAFF. The CDR3 DNA reads as TGTGCCAGCAGTTACTCATCCACTGAAGCTTTCTTT.

This clone was observed a few times. The chain employs TRBV7-9 and TRBJ2-3; perhaps TRBD2 as D (7 bases). Per germline, CDR1 SEHNR and CDR2 FQNEAQ (reference sequence). The CDR3 spans 13 residues. The CDR3 DNA reads as TGTGCGGGGGGGGCCATTAGCACAGATACGCAGTATTTT. It translates to CAGGAISTDTQYF.

The V call is TRBV10-3, the J call TRBJ1-3; D gene unclear. The length of the CDR3 is 14 residues. Germline V lookup: CDR1 ENHRY, CDR2 SYGVKD. The V gene lost 2 bases and the J gene lost 1 base, with 6 bases spanning the gap. CDR3 sequence (DNA): TGTGCCATCAGTGAGCCAAGTTCTGGAAACACCATATATTTT. The encoded protein is CAISEPSSGNTIYF.

This clone was observed once. The chain carries TRBV29-1 and TRBJ1-3; 7 bases align to TRBD1. This CDR3 is built from 13 residues. Unmatched junction bases numbered 4, after V lost 7 bases and J lost 1 base. Per the germline V gene, CDR1 is SQVTM and CDR2 is ANQGSEA. The CDR3 DNA sequence: TGCAGCGGAGTGACAGGGTCTGGAAACACCATATATTTT. Encoded protein: CSGVTGSGNTIYF.